This TCR beta chain was sequenced in a study of quantifying T cell responses using KT2 cells. About the study: TCR alpha and beta constant-region primers primed reverse transcription of RNA. Study-level results: Very high KT2 spike-in numbers caused saturation in KT2 sequence detection. KT2 sequences were detected down to about one KT2 cell per 100,000 PBMC.

A single-stranded UMI oligo with SP2 sequence was ligated to cDNA 3' ends. First-round PCR used around 4 cycles and beta primers RC1.1 and RC1.2 covering TRBC1 and TRBC2. TCRdb redid the calling of the UMI-ligation and nested PCR reads with MiXCR, one entry per CDR3 protein. The table lists some 50,000 distinct CDR3 sequences, around a tenth of them singletons, with about 10% in the top ten. This clonotype was recorded a few times. The antigen remains undetermined. The receptor's source is a human donor. Input material: PBMCs spiked with cells of the T cell clone KT2.

CDR3 in amino acids: CASGPTRTNTEAFF. CDR3 DNA: TGTGCCAGCGGGCCAACCAGAACCAACACTGAAGCTTTCTTT. This chain uses TRBV28 with TRBJ1-1; D is uncertain. V was cut by 8 bases and J by 2 bases, with 15 bases left in between. CDR1 MDHEN and CDR2 SYDVKM come from the germline V gene. The CDR3 totals 14 residues. Full variable domain (remainder filled in from reference TRBV28 and TRBJ1-1): DVKVTQSSRYLVKRTGEKVFLECVQDMDHENMFWYRQDPGLGLRLIYFSYDVKMKEKGDIPEGYSVSREKKERFSLILESASTNQTSMYLCASGPTRTNTEAFFGQGTRLTVV.